A selection of T cell receptor beta chains follows, all from one sample in a study of T cell responses to AZD1222 COVID-19 vaccine. Sequencing was performed with immunoSEQ multiplex PCR; in TCRdb, only in-frame clones are kept and a portion is missing. The table lists 120,000 to 150,000 clones, under 95% of them singletons. Sequenced here: peripheral blood, sampled on day 0 of AZD1222 vaccination. The receptors come from an adult in good health. Both conserved end residues are part of each CDR3. The order of the fields is D gene, J gene, V gene, clone size, CDR3 protein, CDR3 DNA. A D gene is named only where the DNA matches it firmly. The size of a clone is reported for some rows only, either as once, few or many, or as a class for expanded clones.

>-|TRBJ2-3|TRBV2|-
CASSDRGSTDTQYF
TGTGCCAGCAGTGATAGGGGCTCCACAGATACGCAGTATTTT
>-|TRBJ1-4|TRBV7-2|-
CASSPTRGAHEKLFF
TGTGCCAGCAGCCCTACGAGGGGGGCGCATGAAAAACTGTTTTTT
>TRBD1|TRBJ1-5|TRBV28|-
CASWAGGYQPQHF
TGTGCCAGCTGGGCAGGGGGTTATCAGCCCCAGCATTTT
>-|TRBJ2-2|TRBV5-4|-
CASADRITGELFF
TGTGCCAGCGCGGACAGAATTACCGGGGAGCTGTTTTTT
>-|TRBJ1-1|TRBV7-3|-
CASSSYRNTEAFF
TGTGCCAGCAGTTCTTACAGGAACACTGAAGCTTTCTTT
>TRBD1|TRBJ1-2|TRBV12-3/TRBV12-4|-
CASSSDRVGYTF
TGTGCCAGCAGCTCGGACAGGGTGGGCTACACCTTC
>-|TRBJ1-1|TRBV10-1|-
CASLSGEAFF
TGCGCCAGCCTTTCAGGAGAAGCTTTCTTT
>-|TRBJ1-5|TRBV12-3/TRBV12-4|once
CASSSEGAQHF
TGTGCCAGCAGTTCGGAGGGGGCCCAGCATTTT
>TRBD2|TRBJ2-3|TRBV12-5|-
CASGFYPIAGYVDTQYF
TGTGCTAGTGGTTTTTACCCCATAGCGGGATATGTGGATACGCAGTATTTT
>-|TRBJ1-6|TRBV7-2|-
CASSPGPGSSPLHF
TGTGCCAGCAGCCCGGGACCGGGGAGCTCACCCCTCCACTTT
>-|TRBJ2-1|TRBV27|-
CASSLYGGGQGEQFF
TGTGCCAGCAGTTTATACGGGGGAGGTCAGGGAGAGCAGTTCTTC
>-|TRBJ2-2|TRBV5-4|-
CASSLVAARTGELFF
TGTGCCAGCAGCTTGGTAGCTGCCAGGACCGGGGAGCTGTTTTTT
>-|TRBJ1-2|TRBV28|once
CASSLGAAMGGYTF
TGTGCCAGCAGTCTAGGAGCGGCAATGGGAGGCTACACCTTC
>-|TRBJ2-2|TRBV7-9|-
CASSLGSTGELFF
TGTGCCAGCAGCTTAGGAAGCACCGGGGAGCTGTTTTTT
>-|TRBJ2-7|TRBV28|-
CASSKNGDSYEQYF
TGTGCCAGCAGTAAAAACGGCGACTCCTACGAGCAGTACTTC
>-|TRBJ1-2|TRBV6-5|-
CASSSPGRSIYGYTF
TGTGCCAGCAGTTCCCCGGGACGGTCGATCTATGGCTACACCTTC
>-|TRBJ2-2|TRBV6-6|-
CASSWHGAANTGELFF
TGTGCCAGCAGCTGGCACGGAGCTGCCAACACCGGGGAGCTGTTTTTT
>-|TRBJ1-2|TRBV4-3|-
CASSQEGGGGYTF
TGCGCCAGCAGCCAAGAGGGGGGTGGCGGCTACACCTTC
>TRBD2|TRBJ2-5|TRBV7-8|-
CASSLATSGGGETQYF
TGTGCCAGCAGCTTAGCCACTAGCGGGGGGGGTGAGACCCAGTACTTC
>-|TRBJ1-2|TRBV5-6|-
CASSLPSNYGYTF
TGTGCCAGCAGCTTGCCTTCAAACTATGGCTACACCTTC
>-|TRBJ1-1|TRBV2|-
CASKTQGLGTEAFF
TGTGCCAGCAAGACACAGGGTTTGGGCACTGAAGCTTTCTTT
>-|TRBJ1-5|TRBV19|-
CASSIDREFDQPQHF
TGTGCCAGTAGTATAGACAGGGAATTTGATCAGCCCCAGCATTTT
>-|TRBJ2-2|TRBV19|-
CASSLALGRGTGELFF
TGTGCCAGTAGCCTCGCTTTAGGAAGGGGTACCGGGGAGCTGTTTTTT
>TRBD2|TRBJ2-5|TRBV5-4|-
CASNLRTSGSGETQYF
TGTGCCAGCAACCTTCGGACTAGCGGGAGTGGAGAGACCCAGTACTTC
>-|TRBJ1-6|TRBV5-1|once
CASRWTDSVSPLHF
TGCGCCAGCAGATGGACGGATTCGGTCTCACCCCTCCACTTT
>TRBD2|TRBJ2-1|TRBV18|once
CASSPIGLAGGGLIYEQFF
TGTGCCAGCTCACCGATCGGACTAGCGGGCGGGGGCCTAATTTATGAGCAGTTCTTC
>TRBD2|TRBJ2-7|TRBV6-2/TRBV6-3|-
CASSYSNGRDGYEQYF
TGTGCCAGCAGTTACTCTAACGGGAGGGATGGCTACGAGCAGTACTTC
>-|TRBJ2-1|TRBV28|-
CAVRGSSYNEQFF
TGTGCCGTACGAGGGAGCTCCTACAATGAGCAGTTCTTC
>-|TRBJ2-3|TRBV7-8|-
CASSLNGVTQYF
TGTGCCAGCAGCTTAAACGGGGTTACGCAGTATTTT
>-|TRBJ2-1|TRBV15|once
CATSREGYNEQFF
TGTGCCACCAGCAGAGAAGGTTACAATGAGCAGTTCTTC
>TRBD1|TRBJ2-1|TRBV5-1|-
CASSLAGTGGYYNEQFF
TGCGCCAGCAGCTTGGCGGGGACAGGGGGATACTACAATGAGCAGTTCTTC
>TRBD1|TRBJ2-4|TRBV6-2/TRBV6-3|-
CASSSGQLAKNIQYF
TGTGCCAGCAGTTCGGGACAGCTAGCCAAAAACATTCAGTACTTC
>TRBD1|TRBJ2-1|TRBV9|-
CASSVRGQGQFYEQFF
TGTGCCAGCAGCGTACGGGGACAGGGTCAATTCTATGAGCAGTTCTTC
>TRBD1|TRBJ1-3|TRBV18|-
CASSPPLWPQGRNTIYF
TGTGCCAGCTCACCACCCCTGTGGCCACAGGGGAGAAACACCATATATTTT
>-|TRBJ1-1|TRBV29-1|-
CSVGPGDTEAFF
TGCAGCGTTGGTCCGGGAGACACTGAAGCTTTCTTT
>TRBD1|TRBJ1-2|TRBV4-1|-
CASSQDLSTGTGYTF
TGCGCCAGCAGCCAAGACCTCTCGACAGGGACCGGCTACACCTTC
>-|TRBJ1-1|TRBV6-6|-
CASSSSVRNTEAFF
TGTGCCAGCAGTTCCTCAGTTAGGAACACTGAAGCTTTCTTT
>-|TRBJ2-7|TRBV18|-
CASSPPFTGNAGQQYF
TGTGCCAGCTCACCACCTTTTACAGGAAATGCGGGACAGCAGTACTTC
>TRBD2|TRBJ2-3|TRBV3-1/TRBV3-2|-
CASSQFGLAGGGDTQYF
TGTGCCAGCAGCCAATTCGGGCTAGCGGGAGGGGGAGATACGCAGTATTTT
>-|TRBJ2-4|TRBV28|-
CASSPRGINIQYF
TGTGCCAGCAGTCCCCGGGGAATCAACATTCAGTACTTC
>-|TRBJ1-1|TRBV5-1|-
CASSPGGRNTEAFF
TGCGCCAGCAGCCCTGGCGGACGGAACACTGAAGCTTTCTTT
>-|TRBJ2-2|TRBV18|-
CASSPATGRGNTGELFF
TGTGCCAGCTCACCAGCTACGGGAAGGGGGAACACCGGGGAGCTGTTTTTT
>TRBD1|TRBJ2-2|TRBV7-2|-
CASRRQTGTGTGELFF
TGTGCCAGCAGGCGTCAAACCGGGACAGGGACCGGGGAGCTGTTTTTT
>-|TRBJ1-1|TRBV10-1|-
CASSYGGTNTEAFF
TGCGCCAGCAGTTACGGAGGGACGAACACTGAAGCTTTCTTT